The clone carrying this T cell receptor beta chain was observed a handful of times. Its antigen is unidentified. Germline CDR1 LNHNV, CDR2 YYDKDF (reference sequence). This CDR3 is 15 amino acids long. J was trimmed by 3 bases and V by 3 bases; bases with no gene match: 8. This entry belongs to a study of cytotoxic CD8 clonotypes in ibrutinib-treated CLL. Study in general: Among patients, some 25 responded partially and 2 completely; around 15 then stayed remitted and some 12 progressed after median around 73 months.

Depth targeted 1 in 200,000 to 1 in 1 million T cells, averaging around 9.5x coverage per clonotype. Assay: immunoSEQ multiplex PCR; the TCRdb copy retains only in-frame clones and omits some. The sample includes approximately 340,000 clones, approximately 67% of them seen just once. Broader study findings: Clonality, elevated at ibrutinib response, dropped back toward baseline at progression. Progressing and sustained-remission patients had different sampling times.

The sequencing here drew on PBMCs, taken after 36 months of ibrutinib treatment. The origin of this receptor is a human donor with chronic lymphocytic leukemia. The chain joins TRBV15 to TRBJ2-7; TRBD1 matches 7 bases. The chain's CDR3 is CATSRRGTADYEQYF. CDR3 sequence (DNA): TGTGCCACCAGCAGGAGGGGGACAGCCGACTACGAGCAGTACTTC. Using reference TRBV15 and TRBJ2-7 for the parts outside the CDR3, the full variable domain is DAMVIQNPRYQVTQFGKPVTLSCSQTLNHNVMYWYQQKSSQAPKLLFHYYDKDFNNEADTPDNFQSRRPNTSFCFLDIRSPGLGDTAMYLCATSRRGTADYEQYFGPGTRLTVT.